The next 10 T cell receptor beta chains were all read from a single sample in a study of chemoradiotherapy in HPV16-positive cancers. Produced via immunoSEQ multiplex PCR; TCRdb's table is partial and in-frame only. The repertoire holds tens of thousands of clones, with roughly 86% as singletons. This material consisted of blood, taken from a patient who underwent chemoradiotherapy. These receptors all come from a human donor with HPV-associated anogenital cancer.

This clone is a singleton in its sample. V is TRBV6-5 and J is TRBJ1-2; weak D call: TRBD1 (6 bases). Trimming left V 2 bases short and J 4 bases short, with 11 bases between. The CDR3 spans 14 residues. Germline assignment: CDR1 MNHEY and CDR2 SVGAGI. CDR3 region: CASSYGTPPYGYTF. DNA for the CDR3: TGTGCCAGCAGTTACGGGACACCACCCTATGGCTACACCTTC.

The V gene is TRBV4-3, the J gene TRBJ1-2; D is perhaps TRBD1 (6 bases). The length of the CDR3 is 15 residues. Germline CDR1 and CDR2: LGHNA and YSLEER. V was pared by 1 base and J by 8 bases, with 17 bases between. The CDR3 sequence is CASSQGGRGVEGYTF. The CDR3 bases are TGCGCCAGCAGCCAAGGGGGCAGGGGAGTAGAGGGCTACACCTTC.

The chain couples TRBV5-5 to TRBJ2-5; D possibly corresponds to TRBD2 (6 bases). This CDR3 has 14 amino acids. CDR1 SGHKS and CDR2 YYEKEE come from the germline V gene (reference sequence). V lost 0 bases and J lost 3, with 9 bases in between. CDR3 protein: CASSLVLAEETQYF. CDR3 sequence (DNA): TGTGCCAGCAGCTTGGTACTAGCTGAAGAGACCCAGTACTTC.

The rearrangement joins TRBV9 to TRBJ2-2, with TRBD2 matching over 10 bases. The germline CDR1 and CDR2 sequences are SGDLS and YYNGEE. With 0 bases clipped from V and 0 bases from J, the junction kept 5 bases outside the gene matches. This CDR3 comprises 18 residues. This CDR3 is CASSVGDSGGPNTGELFF. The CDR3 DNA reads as TGTGCCAGCAGCGTAGGGGATAGCGGGGGGCCGAACACCGGGGAGCTGTTTTTT. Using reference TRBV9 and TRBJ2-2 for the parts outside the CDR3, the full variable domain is DSGVTQTPKHLITATGQRVTLRCSPRSGDLSVYWYQQSLDQGLQFLIQYYNGEERAKGNILERFSAQQFPDLHSELNLSSLELGDSALYFCASSVGDSGGPNTGELFFGEGSRLTVL.

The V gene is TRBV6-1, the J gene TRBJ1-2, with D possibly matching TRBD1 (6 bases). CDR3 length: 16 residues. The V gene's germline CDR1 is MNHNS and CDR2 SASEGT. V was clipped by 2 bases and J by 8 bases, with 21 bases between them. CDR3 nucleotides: TGTGCCAGCAGTGAATCACAGGGTGAGGTTAATCGGGGCTACACCTTC. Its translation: CASSESQGEVNRGYTF.

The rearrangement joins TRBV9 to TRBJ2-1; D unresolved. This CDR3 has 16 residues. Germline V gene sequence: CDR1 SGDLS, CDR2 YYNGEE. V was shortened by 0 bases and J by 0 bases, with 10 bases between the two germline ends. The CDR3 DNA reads TGTGCCAGCAGCGTAGGGACGGTGAGCTCCTACAATGAGCAGTTCTTC. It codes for CASSVGTVSSYNEQFF. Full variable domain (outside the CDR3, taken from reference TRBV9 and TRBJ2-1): DSGVTQTPKHLITATGQRVTLRCSPRSGDLSVYWYQQSLDQGLQFLIQYYNGEERAKGNILERFSAQQFPDLHSELNLSSLELGDSALYFCASSVGTVSSYNEQFFGPGTRLTVL.

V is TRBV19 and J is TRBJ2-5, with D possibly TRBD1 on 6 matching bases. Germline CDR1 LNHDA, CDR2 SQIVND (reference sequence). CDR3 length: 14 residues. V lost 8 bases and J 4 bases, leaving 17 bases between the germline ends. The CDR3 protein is CASATGFSGETQYF. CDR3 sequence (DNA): TGTGCCAGTGCAACAGGGTTTTCCGGAGAGACCCAGTACTTC.

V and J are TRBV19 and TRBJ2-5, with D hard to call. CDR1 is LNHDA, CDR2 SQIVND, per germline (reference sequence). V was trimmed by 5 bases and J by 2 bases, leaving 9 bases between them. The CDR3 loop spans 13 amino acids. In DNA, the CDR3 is TGTGCCAGTAGTCGGTCCAGTCAAGAGACCCAGTACTTC. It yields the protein CASSRSSQETQYF.

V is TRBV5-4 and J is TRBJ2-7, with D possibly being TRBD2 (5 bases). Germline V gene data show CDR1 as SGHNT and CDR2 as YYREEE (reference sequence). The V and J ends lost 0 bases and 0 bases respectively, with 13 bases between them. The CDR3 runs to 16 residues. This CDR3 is CASSLAPTGSSYEQYF. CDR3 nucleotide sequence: TGTGCCAGCAGCTTGGCCCCTACGGGGAGCTCCTACGAGCAGTACTTC.

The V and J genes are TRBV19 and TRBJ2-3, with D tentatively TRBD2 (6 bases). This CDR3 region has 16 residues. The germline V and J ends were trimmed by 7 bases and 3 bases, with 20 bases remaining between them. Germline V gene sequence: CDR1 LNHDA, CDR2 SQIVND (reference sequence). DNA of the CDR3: TGTGCCAGTACCCCAGGACTAAATTGGGAGACAGATACGCAGTATTTT. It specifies CASTPGLNWETDTQYF.